Sequencing of this T cell receptor beta chain was carried out in a study of a mutant IDH1 vaccine in newly diagnosed glioma. Study overall: Treated patients had a mean age of around 40 years and a sex split that was around 60% male and about 38% female.

V gave up 1 base and J gave up 3 bases, with 10 bases separating them. This CDR3 is 16 amino acids long. Some clones are missing from TCRdb's copy, which holds only in-frame ones; the method was immunoSEQ multiplex PCR. The sample lists tens of thousands of clones, approximately 78% occurring once. Whole-study findings and limits: No link was apparently found between pseudoprogression and changes in top peripheral T cell clonotypes.

The time point here: week 11, during vaccination. Doses comprised 300 ug of mutant IDH1 20-mer peptide each, plus topical imiquimod. Donors' newly diagnosed IDH1-mutant WHO grade 3 or 4 astrocytomas lacked nuclear ATRX. Comments on this clone: Its antigen is as yet unknown.

The sequencing used PBMCs, collected from a glioma patient whose treatment included an IDH1 peptide vaccine. The rearrangement links TRBV6-7 to TRBJ1-6; no firm D call. TRBV6-7 is an open reading frame whose function is uncertain. The source of this sequence is a man younger than 40 with glioma. The CDR3 DNA sequence: TGTGCCAGCAGTTACTGGAGGAATAACTATAATTCACCCCTCCACTTT. This translates into CASSYWRNNYNSPLHF.